This is a list of T cell receptor beta chains from one sample in a study of cytomegalovirus exposure and HLA in healthy donors. Sequencing used immunoSEQ multiplex PCR; TCRdb keeps in-frame clones, though not all of them. Of some 110,000 clones detected, over 60% appear once; the ten largest clones hold around 6.1%. Sequencing was done on a sample of PBMCs. These receptor sequences come from a man aged 55 to 70 in good health and CMV-seropositive. The CDR3 runs from the conserved cysteine through the conserved F or W. The order of the fields is clone size, D gene, V gene, J gene, CDR3 protein, CDR3 DNA. D genes are given only for firm matches. Size tells how often a clone was seen (once, few, many) or the class of an expanded clone, and some rows leave it out.

.	TRBD1	TRBV5-1	TRBJ1-4	CASQGQGNEKLFF	TGCGCCAGCCAGGGACAGGGTAATGAAAAACTGTTTTTT
.	.	TRBV5-1	TRBJ2-5	CASSLEGEETQYF	TGCGCCAGCAGCTTGGAGGGGGAGGAGACCCAGTACTTC
.	TRBD2	TRBV7-9	TRBJ2-5	CASSSPQFGGETQYF	TGTGCCAGCAGCTCCCCCCAATTCGGGGGGGAGACCCAGTACTTC
.	TRBD2	TRBV7-2	TRBJ2-1	CASSLVVAGAYNEQFF	TGTGCCAGCAGCTTAGTTGTAGCGGGGGCTTACAATGAGCAGTTCTTC
.	.	TRBV6-1	TRBJ1-2	CASTPTGNYGYTF	TGTGCCAGCACCCCGACAGGCAACTATGGCTACACCTTC
.	.	TRBV9	TRBJ2-2	CASSPLGPGPGELFF	TGTGCCAGCAGCCCATTGGGCCCCGGTCCCGGGGAGCTGTTTTTT
.	.	TRBV10-3	TRBJ2-3	CAIRSGFSTDTQYF	TGTGCCATCAGAAGCGGCTTTAGCACAGATACGCAGTATTTT
.	.	TRBV6-6	TRBJ1-1	CASSPANPGFRTEAFF	TGTGCCAGCAGTCCCGCCAACCCAGGGTTCCGCACTGAAGCTTTCTTT
.	TRBD1	TRBV9	TRBJ1-1	CASSEPGQGTEAFF	TGTGCCAGCAGCGAACCGGGACAGGGCACTGAAGCTTTCTTT
.	.	TRBV5-1	TRBJ2-1	CASSLGPGEYNEQFF	TGCGCCAGCAGCTTAGGCCCAGGGGAATACAATGAGCAGTTCTTC
.	.	TRBV5-1	TRBJ1-2	CASSRDGGAQAYGYTF	TGCGCCAGCAGCCGAGACGGGGGGGCGCAAGCCTATGGCTACACCTTC
.	TRBD1	TRBV6-5	TRBJ1-1	CASKGTENTEAFF	TGTGCCAGCAAAGGGACAGAGAACACTGAAGCTTTCTTT
.	.	TRBV6-5	TRBJ1-2	CASSSSGLISYGYTF	TGTGCCAGCAGTTCCTCTGGACTGATTTCCTATGGCTACACCTTC
.	TRBD2	TRBV27	TRBJ2-4	CASSLAGLAGGQKNIQYF	TGTGCCAGCAGTTTGGCCGGACTAGCGGGGGGGCAGAAGAACATTCAGTACTTC
.	TRBD1	TRBV7-2	TRBJ1-3	CASSFGQAISGNTIYF	TGTGCCAGCAGCTTTGGACAGGCGATCTCTGGAAACACCATATATTTT
.	TRBD2	TRBV7-2	TRBJ2-1	CASSYMGGGRFF	TGTGCCAGCAGTTATATGGGCGGGGGACGGTTCTTC
few	.	TRBV10-2	TRBJ1-4	CASRGQFNEKLFF	TGCGCCAGCAGAGGACAGTTTAATGAAAAACTGTTTTTT
.	.	TRBV19	TRBJ1-5	CASSMDGPKSNQPQHF	TGTGCCAGTAGTATGGATGGGCCGAAGAGCAATCAGCCCCAGCATTTT
.	.	TRBV28	TRBJ1-2	CASSYGGSYGYTF	TGTGCCAGCAGCTACGGGGGGTCCTATGGCTACACCTTC
.	TRBD1	TRBV14	TRBJ2-7	CASSPRTGRPYEQYF	TGTGCCAGCAGCCCACGGACAGGGAGACCCTACGAGCAGTACTTC
.	TRBD2	TRBV7-9	TRBJ2-7	CASSVYSGTRGYEQYF	TGTGCCAGCAGCGTTTATTCCGGGACTAGAGGCTACGAGCAGTACTTC
.	TRBD1	TRBV19	TRBJ1-2	CASLQGFGYTF	TGTGCCAGCCTACAGGGGTTTGGCTACACCTTC
.	.	TRBV2	TRBJ1-1	CASAHPTRAFF	TGTGCCAGCGCCCACCCGACTAGAGCTTTCTTT
.	TRBD2	TRBV15	TRBJ2-5	CATSRDLGGRETQYF	TGTGCCACCAGCAGAGACCTGGGAGGGAGAGAGACCCAGTACTTC
.	TRBD2	TRBV5-4	TRBJ2-2	CASSDEPGLAGTGELFF	TGTGCCAGCAGCGACGAACCGGGACTAGCGGGGACGGGGGAGCTGTTTTTT
.	TRBD1	TRBV5-1	TRBJ1-3	CASSPGQGYGNTIYF	TGCGCCAGCAGCCCCGGACAGGGGTACGGAAACACCATATATTTT
.	.	TRBV27	TRBJ2-7	CASSLSYRTYEQYF	TGTGCCAGCAGTTTATCCTACAGAACCTACGAGCAGTACTTC
.	.	TRBV25-1	TRBJ1-1	CASRNSGALTEAFF	TGTGCCAGCAGGAACTCAGGGGCGTTGACTGAAGCTTTCTTT
.	TRBD2	TRBV5-4	TRBJ2-1	CASSLKPGGSNEQFF	TGTGCCAGCAGCTTGAAGCCGGGGGGGTCGAATGAGCAGTTCTTC
.	TRBD1	TRBV6-6	TRBJ2-7	CASSALQGAFSYEQYF	TGTGCCAGCAGTGCCCTCCAGGGGGCGTTCTCCTACGAGCAGTACTTC
.	TRBD2	TRBV5-1	TRBJ2-5	CASSSAPGGGLEETQYF	TGCGCCAGCAGCTCGGCTCCGGGAGGGGGTCTTGAAGAGACCCAGTACTTC
.	TRBD1	TRBV30	TRBJ1-2	CAWSETRGFGYTF	TGTGCCTGGAGCGAAACCAGGGGGTTTGGCTACACCTTC
once	.	TRBV7-2	TRBJ1-6	CASSSARLSPLHF	TGTGCCAGCAGCTCGGCCAGGCTTTCACCCCTCCACTTT
.	.	TRBV5-1	TRBJ2-5	CASSLEGVETQYF	TGCGCCAGCAGCTTGGAAGGGGTGGAGACCCAGTACTTC
.	TRBD1	TRBV27	TRBJ1-2	CASSFIGQGAVGYTF	TGTGCCAGCAGTTTTATTGGACAGGGGGCGGTTGGCTACACCTTC
once	.	TRBV10-3	TRBJ1-2	CAITDSVYGYTF	TGTGCCATCACTGATAGCGTTTATGGCTACACCTTC
.	.	TRBV2	TRBJ1-6	CAGSRDSPLHF	TGTGCCGGTAGTCGGGATTCACCCCTCCACTTT
.	TRBD1	TRBV5-1	TRBJ1-2	CASSLLTGEGGYTF	TGCGCCAGCAGCTTACTGACAGGGGAGGGTGGCTACACCTTC
.	.	TRBV10-1	TRBJ2-1	CASSESNRVLDEQFF	TGCGCCAGCAGTGAGTCGAATCGAGTATTAGATGAGCAGTTCTTC
.	.	TRBV7-2	TRBJ1-2	CASSLPRGNYGYTF	TGTGCCAGCAGCTTACCGAGGGGGAACTATGGCTACACCTTC
.	.	TRBV5-1	TRBJ2-1	CASSLALGAGNEQFF	TGCGCCAGCAGCTTGGCCTTAGGGGCGGGGAATGAGCAGTTCTTC
.	TRBD1	TRBV30	TRBJ2-5	CAWSQGAAETQYF	TGTGCCTGGAGTCAGGGGGCGGCTGAGACCCAGTACTTC